These 2 T cell receptor beta chains were sequenced from one sample in a study of cytomegalovirus exposure and HLA in healthy donors. The PCR used 60 Vbeta and 13 Jbeta primers. Profiling relied on immunoSEQ multiplex PCR, and the TCRdb table lists in-frame clones only, not all of them. This table has about 170,000 clones, approximately 82% appearing once. The sample comprised PBMCs. The receptors were sampled from a male donor in good health and CMV-seronegative.

This chain links TRBV6-5 with TRBJ2-5, with D possibly matching TRBD1 (6 bases). The CDR3 is 16 residues long. Germline lookup yields CDR1 MNHEY and CDR2 SVGAGI. V lost 2 bases and J 2 bases, leaving 15 bases between the germline ends. The CDR3 sequence: CASSYGSGTQQETQYF. The CDR3 bases are TGTGCCAGCAGTTACGGTTCCGGGACACAACAAGAGACCCAGTACTTC.

J is TRBJ1-6 and V is TRBV6-6, with a tentative D call TRBD1 (5 bases). With 6 bases removed from V and 9 bases from J, the gap between germline ends came to 15 bases. This CDR3 has 14 residues. Looked up from germline, CDR1 is MNHNY and CDR2 is SVGAGI (reference sequence). In DNA, the CDR3 is TGTGCCAGCAGGTCCCAGGGAATAGGTTCACCCCTCCACTTT. Its protein is CASRSQGIGSPLHF.